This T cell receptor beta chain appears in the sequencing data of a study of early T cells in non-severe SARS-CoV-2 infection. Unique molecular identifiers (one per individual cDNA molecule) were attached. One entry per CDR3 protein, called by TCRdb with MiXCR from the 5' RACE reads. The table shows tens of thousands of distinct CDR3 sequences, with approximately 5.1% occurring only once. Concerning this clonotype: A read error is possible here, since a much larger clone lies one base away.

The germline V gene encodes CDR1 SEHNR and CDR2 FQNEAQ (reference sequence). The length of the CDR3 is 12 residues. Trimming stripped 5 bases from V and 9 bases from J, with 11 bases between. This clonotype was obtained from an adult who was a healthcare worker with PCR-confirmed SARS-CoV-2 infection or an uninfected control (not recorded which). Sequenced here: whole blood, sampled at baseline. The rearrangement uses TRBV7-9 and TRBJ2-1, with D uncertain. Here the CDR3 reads CASSIQSVEQFF. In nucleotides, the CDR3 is TGTGCCAGCAGCATTCAATCAGTTGAGCAGTTCTTC.